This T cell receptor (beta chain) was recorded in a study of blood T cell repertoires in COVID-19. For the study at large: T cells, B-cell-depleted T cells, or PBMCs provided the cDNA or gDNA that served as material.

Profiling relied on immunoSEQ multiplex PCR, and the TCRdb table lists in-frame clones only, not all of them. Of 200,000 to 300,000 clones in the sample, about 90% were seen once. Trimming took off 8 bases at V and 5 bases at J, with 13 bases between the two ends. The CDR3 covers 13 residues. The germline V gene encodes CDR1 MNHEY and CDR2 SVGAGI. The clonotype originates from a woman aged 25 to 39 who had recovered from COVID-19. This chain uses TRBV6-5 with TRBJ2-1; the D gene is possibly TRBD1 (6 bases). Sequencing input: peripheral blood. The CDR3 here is CASVRTANNEQFF. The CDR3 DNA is TGTGCCAGCGTACGGACAGCCAACAATGAGCAGTTCTTC.